This T cell receptor beta chain was sequenced for a study of CD8+ T cells in alopecia areata. Across the whole study: Twice daily, treated patients received 5 to 10 mg of oral tofacitinib. The study gave tofacitinib for 6 to 18 months, then 6 months off drug. Among treated patients, severity was scored by affected scalp area percentage.

This clone was found a few times. Its antigen is unknown. Whole-study results and caveats: There were many expanded lesional clones persisting in scalp and blood during tofacitinib.

Treatment defined: oral pan-JAK inhibitor, 5-10 mg twice daily. Trimming took 5 bases from V and 0 from J, leaving 5 bases between them. Germline values: CDR1 MGHDK, CDR2 SYGVNS. CDR3 length: 14 residues. Isolated RNA was reverse transcribed into cDNA used as the sequencing template. Profiling relied on immunoSEQ multiplex PCR, and the TCRdb table lists in-frame clones only, not all of them. The sample records about 190,000 clones, around three fifths being singletons. Sequenced material: CD4+ T cells sorted from blood, taken at week 49, from a patient treated with tofacitinib. V usage is TRBV25-1 and J usage is TRBJ1-6, with unresolved D. The origin of this receptor is a human donor with alopecia areata. The CDR3 loop is CASSIGSYNSPLHF. The CDR3 nucleotides read TGTGCCAGCAGTATCGGCTCCTATAATTCACCCCTCCACTTT.